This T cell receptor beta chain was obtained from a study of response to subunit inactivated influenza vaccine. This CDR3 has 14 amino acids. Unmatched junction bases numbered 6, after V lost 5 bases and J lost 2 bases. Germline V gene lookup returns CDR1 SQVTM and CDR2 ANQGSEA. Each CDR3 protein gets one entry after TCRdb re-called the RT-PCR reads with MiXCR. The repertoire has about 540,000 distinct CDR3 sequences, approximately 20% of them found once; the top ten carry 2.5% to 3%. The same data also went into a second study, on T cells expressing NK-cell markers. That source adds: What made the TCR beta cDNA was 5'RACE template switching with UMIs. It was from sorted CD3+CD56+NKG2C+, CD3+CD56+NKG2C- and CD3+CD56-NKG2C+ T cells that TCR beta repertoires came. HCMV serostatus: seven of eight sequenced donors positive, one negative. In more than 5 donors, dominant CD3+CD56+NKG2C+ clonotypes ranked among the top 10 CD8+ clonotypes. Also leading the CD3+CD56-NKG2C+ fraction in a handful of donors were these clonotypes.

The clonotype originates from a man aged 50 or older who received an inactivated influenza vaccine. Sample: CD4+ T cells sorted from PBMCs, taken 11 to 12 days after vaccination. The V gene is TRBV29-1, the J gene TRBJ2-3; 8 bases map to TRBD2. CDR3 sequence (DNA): TGCAGCGTTTTTGGAGCGGGGGACACAGATACGCAGTATTTT. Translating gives CSVFGAGDTDTQYF.